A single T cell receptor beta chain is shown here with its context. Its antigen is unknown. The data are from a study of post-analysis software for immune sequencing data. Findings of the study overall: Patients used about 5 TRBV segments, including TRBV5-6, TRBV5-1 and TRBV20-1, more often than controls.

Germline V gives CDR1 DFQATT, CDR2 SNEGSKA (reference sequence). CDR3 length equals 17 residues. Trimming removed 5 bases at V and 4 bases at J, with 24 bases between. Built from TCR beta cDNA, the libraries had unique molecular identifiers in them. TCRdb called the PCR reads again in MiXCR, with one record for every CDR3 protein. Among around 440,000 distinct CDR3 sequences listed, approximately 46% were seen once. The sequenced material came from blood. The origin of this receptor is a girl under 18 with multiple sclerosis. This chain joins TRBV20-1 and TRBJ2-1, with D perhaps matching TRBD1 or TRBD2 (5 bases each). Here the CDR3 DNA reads TGCAGTGCTTTCCATTTAAGGGACCCCCAAAGGTACAATGAGCAGTTCTTC. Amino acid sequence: CSAFHLRDPQRYNEQFF.